This entry describes one T cell receptor (beta chain). Germline values: CDR1 MNHNS, CDR2 SASEGT. The V and J ends lost 2 bases and 0 bases respectively, with 8 bases between them. There are 15 residues in the CDR3. This record comes from a study of blood T cell repertoires in COVID-19. Study details: The cDNA or gDNA used as material had been derived from T cells, B-cell-depleted T cells, or PBMCs.

Sequencing was performed with immunoSEQ multiplex PCR; in TCRdb, only in-frame clones are kept and a portion is missing. The sample lists about 240,000 clones; roughly 91% were seen once. The origin of this receptor is a woman aged 25-40 years who had recovered from COVID-19. The sample consisted of PBMCs or T cells enriched from blood (not recorded which). This chain links TRBV6-1 with TRBJ1-5, with D perhaps TRBD1 (6 bases). Written as DNA, the CDR3 is TGTGCCAGCAGTGAAAGGACAGCTAGCAATCAGCCCCAGCATTTT. Residues: CASSERTASNQPQHF.